Presented here are 27 T cell receptor beta chains from one specimen sequenced in a study of T cell clusters in autoimmune cytopenias. TRB was amplified by touch-down multiplex PCR, primer pools A and B combined. TCRdb re-called the multiplex PCR reads and gives one entry per CDR3 protein, without DNA. This repertoire comprises approximately 8,000 distinct CDR3 sequences; its ten largest clones make up approximately 30%. Some 39,000 genome equivalents of blood DNA were amplified for TRB. This same sample was also part of a study on T cell repertoires in aging, cancer and after chemotherapy.

The sample was peripheral blood. The receptors here all came from a human donor with an autoimmune cytopenia or autoimmune hepatitis (not recorded which).

The V and J genes are TRBV4-1 and TRBJ2-3. Germline lookup yields CDR1 MGHRA and CDR2 YSYEKL. The CDR3 is 14 amino acids. The CDR3 sequence is CASSLGPTSDTQYF.

In terms of frequency, this clonotype is medium-sized (0.01 to 0.1%). This chain joins TRBV30 and TRBJ1-2; lacking DNA, the TRBD1 call made by TCRdb goes unchecked. This CDR3 region has 12 residues. Germline values: CDR1 GTSNPN, CDR2 SVGIG (reference sequence). The CDR3: CAWRNRGAGYTF.

This clonotype is identified as medium-sized from frequency. The chain uses TRBV6-6 and TRBJ2-7; without DNA, the TCRdb call of TRBD1 cannot be checked. The CDR3 contains 15 residues. CDR1 MNHNY and CDR2 SVGAGI come from the germline V gene (reference sequence). The CDR3 protein is CASSTARDRAYEQYF.

The chain links TRBV20-1 to TRBJ1-6. From germline, CDR1 is DFQATT and CDR2 SNEGSKA (reference sequence). This CDR3 has 15 residues. The CDR3 loop is CSARKEGLRNSPLHF.

The chain uses TRBV6-1 and TRBJ1-1. Per the germline V gene, CDR1 is MNHNS and CDR2 is SASEGT. The CDR3 spans 12 residues. CDR3 residues: CASSALGYEAFF.

J is TRBJ1-4 and V is TRBV14; TCRdb outputs TRBD1, but without DNA this stays unchecked. CDR3 length: 14 amino acids. Germline CDR1 reads SGHDN; CDR2 reads FVKESK. CDR3 protein: CASSRAGSGEKLFF.

The chain is built from TRBV19 and TRBJ1-5; the TCRdb D gene call, TRBD1, has no DNA to confirm it. This CDR3 comprises 14 residues. CDR1 and CDR2 from the germline V gene are LNHDA and SQIVND (reference sequence). The CDR3 is CASSIGGGGQPQHF.

Its frequency marks this clonotype as medium-sized. The chain employs TRBV18 and TRBJ1-2. Germline V gene data show CDR1 as KGHSH and CDR2 as LQKENI. The CDR3 extends over 12 amino acids. This CDR3 is CASSPPGGGYTF. The full variable domain, rest sourced from reference TRBV18 and TRBJ1-2, is NAGVMQNPRHLVRRRGQEARLRCSPMKGHSHVYWYRQLPEEGLKFMVYLQKENIIDESGMPKERFSAEFPKEGPSILRIQQVVRGDSAAYFCASSPPGGGYTFGSGTRLTVV.

V is TRBV6-5 and J is TRBJ1-4. Germline V CDR1 and CDR2: MNHEY, SVGAGI. This CDR3 has 17 residues. CDR3 residues: CASSYTGPSTTNEKLFF.

The chain carries TRBV14 and TRBJ2-7. Germline V gene lookup returns CDR1 SGHDN and CDR2 FVKESK. The CDR3 extends over 14 amino acids. The CDR3 spells CASSQDGLSYEQYF.

This clonotype is medium-sized (0.01 to 0.1%) by frequency. The rearrangement uses TRBV7-6 and TRBJ1-1. The CDR3 covers 13 residues. Germline CDR1 and CDR2: SGHVS and FNYEAQ. CDR3 sequence: CASSLRRNTEAFF.

The chain employs TRBV9 and TRBJ1-1. The CDR3 is 14 amino acids. Germline V gives CDR1 SGDLS, CDR2 YYNGEE. CDR3 region: CASSPQAGNTEAFF.

This clonotype is identified as medium-sized from frequency. This chain connects TRBV20-1 to TRBJ2-7; as DNA is missing, the TRBD1 call by TCRdb cannot be tested. In germline, CDR1 is DFQATT, CDR2 SNEGSKA (reference sequence). This CDR3 is 15 amino acids long. The CDR3 sequence is CSARDPRGSSYEQYF.

The chain employs TRBV6-5 and TRBJ1-2; TCRdb reports TRBD1, a call that lacks DNA to check it against. The CDR3 is made up of 14 amino acids. CDR1 is MNHEY and CDR2 is SVGAGI in the germline V gene. This CDR3 is CASYTSGQIADATF.

This clonotype shows up as medium-sized by frequency. CDR3 loop: CASSLYRNNEQFF. The chain links TRBV7-2 to TRBJ2-1. The CDR3 covers 13 residues. Germline lookup yields CDR1 SGHTA and CDR2 FQGNSA.

This chain connects TRBV30 to TRBJ1-5. There are 13 residues in the CDR3. Germline V gene sequence: CDR1 GTSNPN, CDR2 SVGIG (reference sequence). The CDR3 reads CACTFGEGQPQHF.

The chain employs TRBV19 and TRBJ1-5. The CDR3 loop spans 16 amino acids. Germline V lookup: CDR1 LNHDA, CDR2 SQIVND (reference sequence). CDR3 loop: CASSITALGLGQPQHF.

This chain links TRBV27 with TRBJ2-7; the D call from TCRdb, TRBD2, cannot be confirmed without DNA. This CDR3 contains 18 residues. Germline CDR1 and CDR2: MNHEY and SMNVEV (reference sequence). The CDR3: CASSLIPPPTSGRYEQYF.

V is TRBV12-3 or TRBV12-4 and J is TRBJ1-1; TCRdb's D gene call, TRBD1, goes unchecked for lack of DNA. The CDR3 is 18 amino acids. CDR3 sequence reads: CASSLANWRQGAYTEAFF.

This chain uses TRBV27 with TRBJ1-1. Germline CDR1 MNHEY, CDR2 SMNVEV (reference sequence). The CDR3 spans 15 residues. The CDR3 sequence: CASSFLDSIGTEAFF.

The chain recombines TRBV12-3 or TRBV12-4 with TRBJ2-2; the D call of TRBD1 rests on TCRdb alone, since no DNA is present to check it. This CDR3 has 14 amino acids. CDR3 amino acids: CASRGLRNTGELFF.

The rearrangement joins TRBV20-1 to TRBJ2-7; TCRdb outputs TRBD1, but without DNA this stays unchecked. Germline CDR1 and CDR2: DFQATT and SNEGSKA (reference sequence). This CDR3 is 15 amino acids long. This chain's CDR3 is CSARVAGLKGGEQYF.

V and J are TRBV30 and TRBJ1-5; TCRdb indicates TRBD1, and absent DNA this call remains unverified. This CDR3 spans 12 amino acids. CDR1 is GTSNPN and CDR2 is SVGIG in the germline V gene (reference sequence). The CDR3 spells CAWKQGNQPQHF.

This clonotype shows up as medium-sized by frequency. The chain recombines TRBV10-3 with TRBJ2-1; lacking DNA, the TRBD2 call made by TCRdb goes unchecked. Germline CDR1 ENHRY, CDR2 SYGVKD. The CDR3 has 17 amino acids. CDR3: CAISAFTWTSGRNEQFF.

V is TRBV20-1 and J is TRBJ2-7. The CDR3 has 15 residues. In germline, CDR1 is DFQATT, CDR2 SNEGSKA (reference sequence). CDR3 residues: CSARDVREQYYEQYF.

This clonotype counts as medium-sized by frequency. The chain joins TRBV6-5 to TRBJ2-7; lacking DNA, the TRBD1 call made by TCRdb goes unchecked. Per the germline V gene, CDR1 is MNHEY and CDR2 is SVGAGI. This CDR3 is 12 amino acids long. Here the CDR3 reads CASRKQGYEQYF.

Its frequency marks this clonotype as medium-sized. This chain connects TRBV29-1 to TRBJ2-2; checking the TCRdb D call of TRBD1 is not possible without DNA. CDR1 is SQVTM, CDR2 ANQGSEA, per germline. The CDR3 has 15 residues. CDR3 sequence reads: CSALTGGEGTGELFF.